This T cell receptor beta chain derives from a study of a mutant IDH1 vaccine in newly diagnosed glioma. Study-level findings and limits: Pseudoprogression looked unconnected to shifts in top peripheral T cell clonotypes. Evidence of vaccine-induced immune responses was documented in about 93% of patients.

Clones were sequenced by immunoSEQ multiplex PCR, and TCRdb holds only the in-frame ones, with some missing. The data show some 58,000 clones, roughly four fifths seen once. CDR3 length equals 20 residues. Germline CDR1 and CDR2: ENHRY and SYGVKD. J was trimmed by 3 bases and V by 2 bases; bases with no gene match: 14. As for time point: week 35, safety follow-up. The investigators gave 300 ug of mutant IDH1 20-mer peptide in each vaccine dose, together with topical imiquimod. Points on this clone: The antigen remains undetermined.

J is TRBJ2-3 and V is TRBV10-3; TRBD2 aligns across 13 bases. This material consisted of PBMCs, taken from a glioma patient whose treatment included an IDH1 peptide vaccine. The TCR was taken from a man in his forties with glioma. CDR3 nucleotide sequence: TGTGCCATCAGTGAGCGATCAATGGGACTAGCGGGATCCCAAACAGATACGCAGTATTTT. This codes for CAISERSMGLAGSQTDTQYF.